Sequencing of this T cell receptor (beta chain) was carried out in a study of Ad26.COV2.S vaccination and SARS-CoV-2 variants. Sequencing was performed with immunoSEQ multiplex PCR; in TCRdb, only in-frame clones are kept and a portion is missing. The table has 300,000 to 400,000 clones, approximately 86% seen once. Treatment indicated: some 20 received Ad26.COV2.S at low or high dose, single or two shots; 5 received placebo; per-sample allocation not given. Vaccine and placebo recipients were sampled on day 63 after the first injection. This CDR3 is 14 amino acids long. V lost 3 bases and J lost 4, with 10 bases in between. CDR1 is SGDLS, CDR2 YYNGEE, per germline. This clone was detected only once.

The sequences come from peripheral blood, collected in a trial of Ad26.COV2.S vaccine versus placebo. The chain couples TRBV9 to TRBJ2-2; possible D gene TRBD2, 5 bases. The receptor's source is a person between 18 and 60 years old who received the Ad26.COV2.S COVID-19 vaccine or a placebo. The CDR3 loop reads CASSADYFTGELFF. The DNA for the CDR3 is TGTGCCAGCAGCGCCGACTACTTCACCGGGGAGCTGTTTTTT.